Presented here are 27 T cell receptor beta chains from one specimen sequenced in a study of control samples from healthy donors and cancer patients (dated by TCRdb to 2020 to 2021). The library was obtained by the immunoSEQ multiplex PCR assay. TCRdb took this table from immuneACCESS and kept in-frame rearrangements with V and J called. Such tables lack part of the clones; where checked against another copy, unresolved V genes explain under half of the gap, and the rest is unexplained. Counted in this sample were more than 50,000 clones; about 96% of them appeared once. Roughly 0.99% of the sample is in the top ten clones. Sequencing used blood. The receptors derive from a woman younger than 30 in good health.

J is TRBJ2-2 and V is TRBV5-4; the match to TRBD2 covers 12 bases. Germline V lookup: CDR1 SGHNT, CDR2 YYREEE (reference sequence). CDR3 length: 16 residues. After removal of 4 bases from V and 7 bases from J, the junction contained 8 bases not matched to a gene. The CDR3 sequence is CASSPSSGGADGELFF. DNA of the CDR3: TGTGCCAGCAGCCCCTCTAGCGGGGGGGCTGACGGGGAGCTGTTTTTT.

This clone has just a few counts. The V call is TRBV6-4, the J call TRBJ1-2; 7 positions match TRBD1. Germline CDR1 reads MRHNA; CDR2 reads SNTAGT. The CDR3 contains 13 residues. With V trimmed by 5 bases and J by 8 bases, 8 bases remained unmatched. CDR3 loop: CASSLTGTDGYTF. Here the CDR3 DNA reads TGTGCCAGCAGTCTGACAGGGACTGACGGCTACACCTTC.

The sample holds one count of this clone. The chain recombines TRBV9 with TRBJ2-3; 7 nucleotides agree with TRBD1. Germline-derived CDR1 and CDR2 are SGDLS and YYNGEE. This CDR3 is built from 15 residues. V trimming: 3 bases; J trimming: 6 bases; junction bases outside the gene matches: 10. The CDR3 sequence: CASSARDREGDTQYF. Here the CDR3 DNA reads TGTGCCAGCAGCGCCCGGGACAGAGAGGGGGATACGCAGTATTTT.

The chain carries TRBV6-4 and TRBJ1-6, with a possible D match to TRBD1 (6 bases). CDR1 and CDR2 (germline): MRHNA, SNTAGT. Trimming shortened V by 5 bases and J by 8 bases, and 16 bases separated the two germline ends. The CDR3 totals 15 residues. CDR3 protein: CASSPSQGGHSPLHF. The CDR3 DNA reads TGTGCCAGCAGTCCATCACAGGGAGGTCATTCACCCCTCCACTTT.

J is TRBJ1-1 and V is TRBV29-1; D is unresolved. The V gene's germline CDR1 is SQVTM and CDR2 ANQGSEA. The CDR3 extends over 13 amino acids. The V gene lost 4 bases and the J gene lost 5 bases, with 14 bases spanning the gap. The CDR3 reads CSVGSGRWTEAFF. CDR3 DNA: TGCAGCGTTGGGTCGGGGAGATGGACTGAAGCTTTCTTT.

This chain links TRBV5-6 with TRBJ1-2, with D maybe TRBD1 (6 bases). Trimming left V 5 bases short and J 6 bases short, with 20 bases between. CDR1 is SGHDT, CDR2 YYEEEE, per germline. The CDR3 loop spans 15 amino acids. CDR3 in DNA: TGTGCCAGCAGTACAAACAGGGCATTACTAAATGGCTACACCTTC. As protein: CASSTNRALLNGYTF.

The CDR3 nucleotides read TGTGCCAGCAGCCAGACGGGACAGGGGTCCTACGAGCAGTACTTC. Translation: CASSQTGQGSYEQYF. This chain uses TRBV4-2 with TRBJ2-7, with 10 positions matching TRBD1. Unmatched junction bases numbered 3, after V lost 3 bases and J lost 1 base. The CDR3 covers 15 residues. From germline, CDR1 is LGHNA and CDR2 YNFKEQ.

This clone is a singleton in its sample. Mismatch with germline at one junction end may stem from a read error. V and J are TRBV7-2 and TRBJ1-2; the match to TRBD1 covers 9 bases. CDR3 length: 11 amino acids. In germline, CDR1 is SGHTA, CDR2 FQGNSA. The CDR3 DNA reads TGTGCCAGCAGCTCCACCGGGACAGGGATCTTC. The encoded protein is CASSSTGTGIF.

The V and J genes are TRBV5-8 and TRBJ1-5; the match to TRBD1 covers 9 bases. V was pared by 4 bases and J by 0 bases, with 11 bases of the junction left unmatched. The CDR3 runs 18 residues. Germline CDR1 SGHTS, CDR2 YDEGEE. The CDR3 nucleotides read TGTGCCAGCAGCCCGTGGGGGGGACAGGGCGGTAGCAATCAGCCCCAGCATTTT. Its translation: CASSPWGGQGGSNQPQHF.

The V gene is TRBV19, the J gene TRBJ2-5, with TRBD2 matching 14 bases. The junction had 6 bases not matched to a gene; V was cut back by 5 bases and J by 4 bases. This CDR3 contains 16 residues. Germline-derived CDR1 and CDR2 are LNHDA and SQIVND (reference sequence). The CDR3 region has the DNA TGTGCCAGTAGTTCCCCGGGGACTAGCGGGGGAGAGACCCAGTACTTC. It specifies CASSSPGTSGGETQYF.

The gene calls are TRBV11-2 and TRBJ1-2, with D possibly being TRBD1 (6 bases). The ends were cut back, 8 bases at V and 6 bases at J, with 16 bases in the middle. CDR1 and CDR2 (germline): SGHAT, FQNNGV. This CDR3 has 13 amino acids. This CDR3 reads CASSEEGGNGYTF. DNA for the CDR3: TGTGCCAGCTCCGAGGAAGGGGGAAATGGCTACACCTTC. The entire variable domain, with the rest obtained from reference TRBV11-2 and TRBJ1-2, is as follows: EAGVAQSPRYKIIEKRQSVAFWCNPISGHATLYWYQQILGQGPKLLIQFQNNGVVDDSQLPKDRFSAERLKGVDSTLKIQPAKLEDSAVYLCASSEEGGNGYTFGSGTRLTVV.

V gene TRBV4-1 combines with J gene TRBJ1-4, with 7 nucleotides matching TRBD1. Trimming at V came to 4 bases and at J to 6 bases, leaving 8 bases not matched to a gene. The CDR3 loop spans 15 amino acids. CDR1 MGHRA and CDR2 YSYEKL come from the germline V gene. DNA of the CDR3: TGCGCCAGCAGCCGACAGGGCGTGCCGGATGAAAAACTGTTTTTT. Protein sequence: CASSRQGVPDEKLFF.

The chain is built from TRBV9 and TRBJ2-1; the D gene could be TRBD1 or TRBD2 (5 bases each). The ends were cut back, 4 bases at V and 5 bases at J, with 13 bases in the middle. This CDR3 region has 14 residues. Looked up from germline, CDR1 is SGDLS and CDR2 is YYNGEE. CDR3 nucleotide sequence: TGTGCCAGCAGCCTCTGGGGGAACGACAATGAGCAGTTCTTC. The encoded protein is CASSLWGNDNEQFF.

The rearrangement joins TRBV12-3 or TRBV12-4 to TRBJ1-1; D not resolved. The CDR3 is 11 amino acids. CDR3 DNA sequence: TGTTCCCGGAGGGAGAACACTGAAGCTTTCTTT. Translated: CSRRENTEAFF.

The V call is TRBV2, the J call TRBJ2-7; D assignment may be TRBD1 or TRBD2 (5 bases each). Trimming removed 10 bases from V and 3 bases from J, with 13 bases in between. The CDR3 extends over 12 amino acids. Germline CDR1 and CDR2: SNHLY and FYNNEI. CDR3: CAIRDGNYEQYF. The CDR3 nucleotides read TGTGCCATACGGGACGGTAACTACGAGCAGTACTTC.

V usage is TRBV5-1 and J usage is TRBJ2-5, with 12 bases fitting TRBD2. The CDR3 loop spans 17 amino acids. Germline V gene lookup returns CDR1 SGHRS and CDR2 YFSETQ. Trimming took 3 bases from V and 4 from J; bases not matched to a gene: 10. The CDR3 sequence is CASSYASGGAGVETQYF. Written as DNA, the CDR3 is TGCGCCAGCAGCTATGCTAGCGGGGGGGCCGGGGTAGAGACCCAGTACTTC.

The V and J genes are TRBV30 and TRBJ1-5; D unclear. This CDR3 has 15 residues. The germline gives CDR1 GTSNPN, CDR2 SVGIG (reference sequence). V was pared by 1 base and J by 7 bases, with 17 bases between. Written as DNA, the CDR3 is TGTGCCTGGAGTGACCCTTGGCGGGCGAAGCAGCCCCAGCATTTT. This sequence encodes CAWSDPWRAKQPQHF.

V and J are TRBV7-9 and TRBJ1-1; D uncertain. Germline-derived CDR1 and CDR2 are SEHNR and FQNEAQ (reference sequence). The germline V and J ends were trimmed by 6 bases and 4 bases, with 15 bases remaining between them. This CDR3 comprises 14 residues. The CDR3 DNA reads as TGTGCCAGCAGTCCCAACGGACTGAGCACTGAAGCTTTCTTT. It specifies CASSPNGLSTEAFF.

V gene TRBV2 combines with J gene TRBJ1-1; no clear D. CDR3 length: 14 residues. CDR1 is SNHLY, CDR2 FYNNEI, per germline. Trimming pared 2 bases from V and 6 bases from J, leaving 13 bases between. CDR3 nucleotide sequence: TGTGCCAGCAGTGAAATGTGGAGAAACTCTGAAGCTTTCTTT. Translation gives CASSEMWRNSEAFF.

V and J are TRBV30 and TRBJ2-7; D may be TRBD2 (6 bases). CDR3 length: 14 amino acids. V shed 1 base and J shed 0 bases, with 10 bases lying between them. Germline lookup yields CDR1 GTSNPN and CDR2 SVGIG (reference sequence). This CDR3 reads CAWSGSGDSYEQYF. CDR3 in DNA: TGTGCCTGGAGTGGTAGCGGCGACTCCTACGAGCAGTACTTC.

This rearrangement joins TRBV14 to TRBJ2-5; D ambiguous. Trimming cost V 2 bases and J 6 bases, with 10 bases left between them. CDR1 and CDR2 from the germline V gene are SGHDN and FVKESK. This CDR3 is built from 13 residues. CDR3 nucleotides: TGTGCCAGCAGCCAATTGGGCGGAAAGACCCAGTACTTC. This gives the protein CASSQLGGKTQYF.

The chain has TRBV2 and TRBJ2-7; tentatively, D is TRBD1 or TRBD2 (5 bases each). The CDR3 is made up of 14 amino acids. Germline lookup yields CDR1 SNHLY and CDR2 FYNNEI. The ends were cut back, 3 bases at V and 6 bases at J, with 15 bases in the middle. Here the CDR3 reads CASSDWGWDGEQYF. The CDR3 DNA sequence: TGTGCCAGCAGTGATTGGGGATGGGACGGCGAGCAGTACTTC.

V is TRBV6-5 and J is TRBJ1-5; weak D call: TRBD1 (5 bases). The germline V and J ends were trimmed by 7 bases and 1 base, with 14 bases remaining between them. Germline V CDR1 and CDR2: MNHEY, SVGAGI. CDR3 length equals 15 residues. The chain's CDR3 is CASTPGLWSNQPQHF. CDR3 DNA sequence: TGTGCCAGCACCCCGGGGCTGTGGAGCAATCAGCCCCAGCATTTT.

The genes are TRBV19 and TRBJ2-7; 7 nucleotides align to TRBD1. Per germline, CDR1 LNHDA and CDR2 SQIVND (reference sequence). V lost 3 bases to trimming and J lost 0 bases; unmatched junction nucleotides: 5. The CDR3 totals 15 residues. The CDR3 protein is CASSIKTGSSYEQYF. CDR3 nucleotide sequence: TGTGCCAGTAGTATCAAGACAGGGAGCTCCTACGAGCAGTACTTC.

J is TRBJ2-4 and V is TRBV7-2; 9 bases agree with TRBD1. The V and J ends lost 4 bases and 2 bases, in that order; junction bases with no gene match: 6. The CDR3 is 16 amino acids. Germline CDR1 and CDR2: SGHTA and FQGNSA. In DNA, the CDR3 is TGTGCCAGCAGCTCCGGCGGGACAGGGACCAAAAACATTCAGTACTTC. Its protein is CASSSGGTGTKNIQYF. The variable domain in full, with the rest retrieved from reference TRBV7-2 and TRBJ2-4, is GAGVSQSPSNKVTEKGKDVELRCDPISGHTALYWYRQSLGQGLEFLIYFQGNSAPDKSGLPSDRFSAERTGGSVSTLTIQRTQQEDSAVYLCASSSGGTGTKNIQYFGAGTRLSVL.

The CDR3 bases are TGTGCCAGCAGCGGCAAGATTAGCGGGGGGGCCTACGAGCAGTACTTC. Translation: CASSGKISGGAYEQYF. V gene TRBV9 combines with J gene TRBJ2-7, with TRBD2 matching 11 bases. V lost 3 bases to trimming and J lost 2 bases; unmatched junction nucleotides: 7. The CDR3 length is 16 residues. Germline CDR1 SGDLS, CDR2 YYNGEE.

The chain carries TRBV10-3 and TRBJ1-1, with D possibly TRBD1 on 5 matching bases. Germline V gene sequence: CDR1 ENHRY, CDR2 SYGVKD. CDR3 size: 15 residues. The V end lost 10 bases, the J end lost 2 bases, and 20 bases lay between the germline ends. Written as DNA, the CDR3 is TGTGCCACCAGAAAGACCAGGGTGTCAAACACTGAAGCTTTCTTT. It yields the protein CATRKTRVSNTEAFF.